The 23 T cell receptor beta chains in this list originate from one sample, sequenced in a study of T cells after yellow fever vaccination (dated by TCRdb to the late 2010s). Interpreted using the paper, the treatment or condition label stands for: live attenuated yellow fever vaccine strain. The library was produced with 5' RACE. The sequencing machine was an Illumina HiSeq 2500. TCRdb trimmed public reads at Q25 via fastp, called clones via MiXCR and kept in-frame beta chains. Every CDR3 protein is listed once, alongside the most common genes and DNA of its rows. The sample has around 350,000 distinct CDR3 sequences on record, 6% to 8% of them singletons. About 15% of the sample is taken by the ten largest. The sequences come from PBMCs, collected 5 days after the yellow fever booster vaccination. The source is a man aged 30 to 45 who received the YFV17D yellow fever vaccine.

This clonotype was seen a few times. This chain uses TRBV20-1 with TRBJ1-2; 9 bases map to TRBD1. There are 14 residues in the CDR3. Germline V gene sequence: CDR1 DFQATT, CDR2 SNEGSKA (reference sequence). The V gene end was trimmed by 3 bases and the J gene end by 4 bases; junction bases not matched to a gene: 6. The CDR3 here is CSASIQGAAYGYTF. The CDR3 coding sequence is TGCAGTGCTAGTATACAGGGGGCTGCCTATGGCTACACCTTC.

The chain employs TRBV7-6 and TRBJ2-3; tentatively, D is TRBD1 or TRBD2 (6 bases each). Germline-derived CDR1 and CDR2 are SGHVS and FNYEAQ. The CDR3 is 14 amino acids. V lost 4 bases and J 6 bases, leaving 14 bases between the germline ends. This chain's CDR3 is CASSSPGDTDTQYF. CDR3 DNA sequence: TGTGCCAGCAGCTCTCCGGGGGACACGGATACGCAGTATTTT. Together with reference TRBV7-6 and TRBJ2-3, the CDR3 gives the full variable domain: GAGVSQSPRYKVTKRGQDVALRCDPISGHVSLYWYRQALGQGPEFLTYFNYEAQQDKSGLPNDRFSAERPEGSISTLTIQRTEQRDSAMYRCASSSPGDTDTQYFGPGTRLTVL.

The chain links TRBV7-9 to TRBJ1-5, with a possible D match to TRBD1 (6 bases). The V end was cut by 1 base, the J end by 4 bases, with 14 bases between. The CDR3 is 16 amino acids. CDR1 and CDR2 from the germline V gene are SEHNR and FQNEAQ (reference sequence). DNA for the CDR3: TGTGCCAGCAGCTTAGGAACCGGGACATTTAATCAGCCCCAGCATTTT. Amino acid sequence: CASSLGTGTFNQPQHF.

The genes are TRBV6-1 and TRBJ2-3, with D perhaps given as TRBD1 or TRBD2 (5 bases each). Germline assignment: CDR1 MNHNS and CDR2 SASEGT. Deletions cut 6 bases from V and 11 bases from J, with 21 bases between. This CDR3 contains 14 residues. The CDR3 protein is CASSLNEGSIGQYF. The CDR3 DNA reads as TGTGCCAGCAGCCTAAACGAGGGGTCTATTGGGCAGTATTTT.

Notes on this clonotype: A junction end diverges from the germline sequence, so it may reflect a read error. This rearrangement joins TRBV20-1 to TRBJ2-5; 13 bases match TRBD2. Looked up from germline, CDR1 is DFQATT and CDR2 is SNEGSKA (reference sequence). The CDR3 is made up of 17 amino acids. The CDR3 loop reads CCATPIGLAGDSETQYF. CDR3 DNA: TGCTGTGCTACCCCGATAGGACTAGCGGGAGACTCGGAGACCCAGTACTTC.

In its sample, this clonotype was seen many times. This chain links TRBV7-2 with TRBJ2-3, with 8 bases aligning to TRBD2. This CDR3 spans 16 amino acids. Germline values: CDR1 SGHTA, CDR2 FQGNSA. Germline trimming cut 5 bases from V and 3 bases from J; bases unmatched to any gene: 10. CDR3 bases: TGTGCCAGCAGCCACGCGCCGGGACTAGTGACAGATACGCAGTATTTT. This gives the protein CASSHAPGLVTDTQYF. Based on the CDR3 plus reference TRBV7-2 and TRBJ2-3, the full variable domain is GAGVSQSPSNKVTEKGKDVELRCDPISGHTALYWYRQSLGQGLEFLIYFQGNSAPDKSGLPSDRFSAERTGGSVSTLTIQRTQQEDSAVYLCASSHAPGLVTDTQYFGPGTRLTVL.

The rearrangement uses TRBV7-2 and TRBJ2-5; 8 bases are shared with TRBD2. The V segment lost 3 bases and the J segment 1 base; nucleotides outside the gene matches: 10. This CDR3 region has 17 residues. In germline, CDR1 is SGHTA, CDR2 FQGNSA. DNA of the CDR3: TGTGCCAGCAGCTTCATTAGCGGGATCTTGGGCCAAGAGACCCAGTACTTC. It codes for CASSFISGILGQETQYF. The complete variable domain, with remaining parts taken from reference TRBV7-2 and TRBJ2-5, reads GAGVSQSPSNKVTEKGKDVELRCDPISGHTALYWYRQSLGQGLEFLIYFQGNSAPDKSGLPSDRFSAERTGGSVSTLTIQRTQQEDSAVYLCASSFISGILGQETQYFGPGTRLLVL.

A few counts support this clonotype. V is TRBV3-1 and J is TRBJ2-1; D remains ambiguous. From germline, CDR1 is LGHDT and CDR2 YNNKEL (reference sequence). The CDR3 sequence is 11 residues long. The ends were cut back, 7 bases at V and 6 bases at J, with 7 bases in the middle. CDR3 in amino acids: CASTSINEQFF. The CDR3 bases are TGTGCCAGCACCTCTATCAATGAGCAGTTCTTC.

J is TRBJ2-3 and V is TRBV7-2; 8 bases map to TRBD2. Germline V CDR1 and CDR2: SGHTA, FQGNSA. The CDR3 is 16 amino acids. The V and J ends lost 1 base and 4 bases, in that order; junction bases with no gene match: 7. CDR3 protein: CASSLEGGTRSDTQYF. For the CDR3, the DNA is TGTGCCAGCAGCTTAGAAGGGGGGACTAGATCAGATACGCAGTATTTT. Using reference TRBV7-2 and TRBJ2-3 for the parts outside the CDR3, the full variable domain is GAGVSQSPSNKVTEKGKDVELRCDPISGHTALYWYRQSLGQGLEFLIYFQGNSAPDKSGLPSDRFSAERTGGSVSTLTIQRTQQEDSAVYLCASSLEGGTRSDTQYFGPGTRLTVL.

The rearrangement links TRBV20-1 to TRBJ1-1; TRBD1 might be the D (5 bases). Trimming left V 5 bases short and J 7 bases short, with 17 bases between. The germline V gene encodes CDR1 DFQATT and CDR2 SNEGSKA (reference sequence). CDR3 length: 13 residues. The CDR3 DNA sequence: TGCAGTGCTCCGACCGGGGGGGGTGGTGAAGCTTTCTTT. Its protein product is CSAPTGGGGEAFF.

This clonotype was seen many times. This chain connects TRBV30 to TRBJ2-1, with 11 bases matching TRBD2. With 1 base clipped from V and 6 bases from J, the junction kept 2 bases outside the gene matches. CDR1 and CDR2 (germline): GTSNPN, SVGIG (reference sequence). The CDR3 is 14 amino acids. CDR3 residues: CAWSDLAGGNEQFF. CDR3 bases: TGTGCCTGGAGTGATCTAGCGGGAGGCAATGAGCAGTTCTTC.

Ten or more counts support this clonotype. The V and J genes are TRBV29-1 and TRBJ2-7, with D perhaps being TRBD1 or TRBD2 (5 bases each). V shed 4 bases and J shed 2 bases, with 12 bases lying between them. CDR1 SQVTM and CDR2 ANQGSEA come from the germline V gene. CDR3 length: 13 amino acids. CDR3 in DNA: TGCAGCGTTGGTATAGAGGGGACCTACGAGCAGTACTTC. Protein: CSVGIEGTYEQYF.

The CDR3: CASSWGQGSNQPQHF. CDR3 bases: TGTGCCAGCAGCTGGGGACAGGGTAGCAATCAGCCCCAGCATTTT. This chain connects TRBV7-2 to TRBJ1-5; the match to TRBD1 covers 9 bases. The germline V gene encodes CDR1 SGHTA and CDR2 FQGNSA. This CDR3 contains 15 residues. Losses at the gene ends were 4 bases for V and 0 bases for J; bases not matched to a gene: 1.

This clonotype appeared a single time. The chain joins TRBV7-6 to TRBJ2-2; no firm D call. CDR1 is SGHVS and CDR2 is FNYEAQ in the germline V gene. The CDR3 runs to 13 residues. With 8 bases removed from V and 6 bases from J, the gap between germline ends came to 13 bases. The CDR3 region has the DNA TGTGCCAGCGGCCAAGAAGCCGCCGGGGAGCTGTTTTTT. Translating it yields CASGQEAAGELFF.

This chain connects TRBV12-3 or TRBV12-4 to TRBJ2-7, with a tentative D call TRBD2 (7 bases). Trimming pared 7 bases from V and 2 bases from J, leaving 12 bases between. The CDR3 length is 13 residues. The CDR3: CASKRDMTYEQYF. The CDR3 DNA reads as TGTGCCAGCAAGCGGGACATGACCTACGAGCAGTACTTC.

J is TRBJ2-2 and V is TRBV7-6; maybe TRBD1 (5 bases). V lost 4 bases, J lost 3 bases, and 9 bases lay in between. Germline assignment: CDR1 SGHVS and CDR2 FNYEAQ. The CDR3 totals 14 residues. The CDR3 nucleotides are TGTGCCAGCAGCTACGACAGTGACACCGGGGAGCTGTTTTTT. It specifies CASSYDSDTGELFF.

In this sample, this clonotype turned up many times. This CDR3 is CASSPGTSVNEQFF. CDR3 DNA: TGTGCCAGCAGTCCCGGGACTAGCGTGAATGAGCAGTTCTTC. The J gene is TRBJ2-1, the V gene TRBV6-1; 10 bases map to TRBD2. The V gene's germline CDR1 is MNHNS and CDR2 SASEGT. The CDR3 contains 14 residues. The V gene end was trimmed by 5 bases and the J gene end by 7 bases; junction bases not matched to a gene: 5.

To note about this clonotype: Compared with germline, one end of the junction differs, possibly owing to a read error. The V and J genes are TRBV23-1 and TRBJ2-7; a weak D match, TRBD2 (6 bases). TRBV23-1 is annotated as an ORF whose role is uncertain. The CDR3 is 14 amino acids. CDR3 protein: CTSIPGVPSYEQYF. The CDR3 DNA reads as TGCACCAGCATACCGGGAGTCCCCTCCTACGAGCAGTACTTC.

This clonotype has at least ten counts. The V call is TRBV7-9, the J call TRBJ2-7; TRBD1 might be the D (7 bases). CDR3 length: 14 amino acids. Germline V gives CDR1 SEHNR, CDR2 FQNEAQ (reference sequence). The ends were cut back, 5 bases at V and 6 bases at J, with 17 bases in the middle. CDR3 sequence: CASSAAGQPREQYF. The CDR3 coding sequence is TGTGCCAGCAGCGCTGCGGGACAGCCGCGCGAGCAGTACTTC.

V and J are TRBV29-1 and TRBJ2-3, with 9 bases aligning to TRBD2. The length of the CDR3 is 15 residues. V gave up 6 bases and J gave up 2 bases; unmatched junction bases: 9. Per the germline V gene, CDR1 is SQVTM and CDR2 is ANQGSEA. Written as DNA, the CDR3 is TGCAGCGTCAACTCCGGGACTAGCTTCACAGATACGCAGTATTTT. It translates to CSVNSGTSFTDTQYF.

This clonotype was recorded a few times. The rearrangement links TRBV29-1 to TRBJ2-7, with 9 bases that match TRBD1. The trim removed 6 bases at V and 6 bases at J, leaving 18 bases unmatched. The germline V gene encodes CDR1 SQVTM and CDR2 ANQGSEA. The CDR3 is 16 amino acids. The CDR3 coding sequence is TGCAGCGTAACTCGGAGAGGGACAGGGTCGGAGGGCGAGCAGTACTTC. Translating gives CSVTRRGTGSEGEQYF.

V is TRBV20-1 and J is TRBJ2-1, with 9 bases identical to TRBD2. The CDR3 totals 14 residues. V trimming: 5 bases; J trimming: 7 bases; junction bases outside the gene matches: 9. Germline-derived CDR1 and CDR2 are DFQATT and SNEGSKA (reference sequence). DNA for the CDR3: TGCAGTGCTGCGGCGGGAGGGCCTAGAAATGAGCAGTTCTTC. This gives the protein CSAAAGGPRNEQFF.

The chain uses TRBV20-1 and TRBJ2-7; TRBD1 agrees at 10 bases. From germline, CDR1 is DFQATT and CDR2 SNEGSKA (reference sequence). V dropped 3 bases and J dropped 6; count of bases not matched to a gene: 2. The CDR3 is made up of 12 amino acids. The CDR3 loop reads CSASGTGVEQYF. The CDR3 nucleotides are TGCAGTGCTAGCGGGACAGGGGTCGAGCAGTACTTC.